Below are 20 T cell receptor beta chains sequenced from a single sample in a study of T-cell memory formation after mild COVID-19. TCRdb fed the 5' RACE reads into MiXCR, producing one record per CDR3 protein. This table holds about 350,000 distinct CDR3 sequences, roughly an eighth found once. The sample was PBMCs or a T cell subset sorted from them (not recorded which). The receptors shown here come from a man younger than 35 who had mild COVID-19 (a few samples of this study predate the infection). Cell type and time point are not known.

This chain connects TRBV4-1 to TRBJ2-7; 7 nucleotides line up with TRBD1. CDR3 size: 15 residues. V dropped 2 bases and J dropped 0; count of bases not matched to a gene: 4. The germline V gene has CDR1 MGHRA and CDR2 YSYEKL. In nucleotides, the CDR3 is TGCGCCAGCAGCCAACCGACAGGGAGCTCCTACGAGCAGTACTTC. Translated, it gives CASSQPTGSSYEQYF.

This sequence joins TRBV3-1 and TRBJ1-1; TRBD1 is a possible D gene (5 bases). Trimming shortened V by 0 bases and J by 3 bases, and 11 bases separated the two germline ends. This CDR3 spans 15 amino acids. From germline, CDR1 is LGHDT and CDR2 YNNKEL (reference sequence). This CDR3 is CASSQEGAGDTEAFF. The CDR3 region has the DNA TGTGCCAGCAGCCAAGAGGGAGCGGGGGACACTGAAGCTTTCTTT.

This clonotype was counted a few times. The CDR3 here is CASSLGGEIQETQYF. The CDR3 DNA sequence: TGTGCCAGCAGCTTAGGCGGGGAGATCCAAGAGACCCAGTACTTC. V usage is TRBV7-6 and J usage is TRBJ2-5; possible D gene TRBD2, 6 bases. CDR3 length: 15 residues. V was cut by 1 base and J by 1 base, with 10 bases left in between. CDR1 SGHVS and CDR2 FNYEAQ come from the germline V gene.

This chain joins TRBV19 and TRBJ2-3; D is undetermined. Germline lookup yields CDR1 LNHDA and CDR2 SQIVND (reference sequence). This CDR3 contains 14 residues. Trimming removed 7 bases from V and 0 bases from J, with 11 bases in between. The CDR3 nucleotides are TGTGCCAGTACGGTCCAACTTAGCACAGATACGCAGTATTTT. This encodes CASTVQLSTDTQYF.

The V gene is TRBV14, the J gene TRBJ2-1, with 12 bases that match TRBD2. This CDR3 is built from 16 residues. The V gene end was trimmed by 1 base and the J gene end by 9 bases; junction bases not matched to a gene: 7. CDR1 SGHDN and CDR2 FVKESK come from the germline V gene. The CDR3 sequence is CASSQVPGLAGSEQFF. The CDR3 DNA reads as TGTGCCAGCAGCCAAGTCCCGGGACTAGCGGGTAGTGAGCAGTTCTTC.

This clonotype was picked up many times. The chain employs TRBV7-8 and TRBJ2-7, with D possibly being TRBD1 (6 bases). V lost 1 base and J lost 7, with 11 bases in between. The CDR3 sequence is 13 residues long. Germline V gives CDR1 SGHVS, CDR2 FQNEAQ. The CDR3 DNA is TGTGCCAGCAGCTTAGACAGGGTGGGGGAGCAGTACGTC. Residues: CASSLDRVGEQYV.

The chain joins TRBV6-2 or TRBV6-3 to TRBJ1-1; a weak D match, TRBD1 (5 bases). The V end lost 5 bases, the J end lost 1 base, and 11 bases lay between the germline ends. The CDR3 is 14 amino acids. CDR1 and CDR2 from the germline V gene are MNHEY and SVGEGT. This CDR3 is CASSRDGQNTEAFF. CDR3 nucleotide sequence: TGTGCCAGCAGTCGGGACGGGCAGAACACTGAAGCTTTCTTT.

The CDR3 sequence: CASSTQGTYSYEQYF. In DNA, the CDR3 is TGTGCCAGCAGTACCCAGGGCACCTACTCCTACGAGCAGTACTTC. This chain links TRBV27 with TRBJ2-7, with D possibly matching TRBD1 (5 bases). The CDR3 is 15 amino acids. Germline values: CDR1 MNHEY, CDR2 SMNVEV (reference sequence). The V end lost 5 bases, the J end lost 0 bases, and 14 bases lay between the germline ends.

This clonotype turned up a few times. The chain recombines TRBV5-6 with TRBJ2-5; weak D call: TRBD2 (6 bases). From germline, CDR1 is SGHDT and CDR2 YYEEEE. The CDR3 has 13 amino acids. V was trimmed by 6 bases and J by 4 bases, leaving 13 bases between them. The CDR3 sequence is CASNRDLGETQYF. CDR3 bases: TGTGCCAGCAACCGGGACTTAGGAGAGACCCAGTACTTC.

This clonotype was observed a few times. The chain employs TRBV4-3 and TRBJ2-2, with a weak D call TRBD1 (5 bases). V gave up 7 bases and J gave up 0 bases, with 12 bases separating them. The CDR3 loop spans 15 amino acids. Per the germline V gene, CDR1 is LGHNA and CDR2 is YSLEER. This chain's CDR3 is CASTRTLANTGELFF. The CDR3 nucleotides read TGCGCCAGCACCCGGACACTCGCGAACACCGGGGAGCTGTTTTTT.

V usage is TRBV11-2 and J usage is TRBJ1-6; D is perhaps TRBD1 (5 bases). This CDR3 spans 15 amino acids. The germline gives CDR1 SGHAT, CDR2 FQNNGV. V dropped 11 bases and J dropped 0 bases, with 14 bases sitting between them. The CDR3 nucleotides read TGTGCCTCCGGGACGGGTAGCTCCTATAATTCACCCCTCCACTTT. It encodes CASGTGSSYNSPLHF.

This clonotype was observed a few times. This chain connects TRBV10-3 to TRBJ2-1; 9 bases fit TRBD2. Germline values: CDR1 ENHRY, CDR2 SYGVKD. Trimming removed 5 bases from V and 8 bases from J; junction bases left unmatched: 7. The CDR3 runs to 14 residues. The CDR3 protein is CAISLSGGFDEQFF. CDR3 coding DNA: TGTGCCATCAGTTTGAGCGGGGGGTTTGATGAGCAGTTCTTC.

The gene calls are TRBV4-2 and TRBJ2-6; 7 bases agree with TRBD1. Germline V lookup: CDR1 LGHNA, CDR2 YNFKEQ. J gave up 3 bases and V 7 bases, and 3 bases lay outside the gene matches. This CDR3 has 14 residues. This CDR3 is CASNDRDGANVLTF. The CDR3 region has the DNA TGTGCCAGCAACGACAGGGATGGGGCCAACGTCCTGACTTTC.

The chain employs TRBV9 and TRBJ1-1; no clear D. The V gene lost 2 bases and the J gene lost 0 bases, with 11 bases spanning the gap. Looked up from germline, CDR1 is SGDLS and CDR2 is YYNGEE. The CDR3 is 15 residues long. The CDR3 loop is CASSVGEGLNTEAFF. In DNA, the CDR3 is TGTGCCAGCAGCGTGGGAGAGGGCCTGAACACTGAAGCTTTCTTT. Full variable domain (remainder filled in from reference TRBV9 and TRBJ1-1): DSGVTQTPKHLITATGQRVTLRCSPRSGDLSVYWYQQSLDQGLQFLIQYYNGEERAKGNILERFSAQQFPDLHSELNLSSLELGDSALYFCASSVGEGLNTEAFFGQGTRLTVV.

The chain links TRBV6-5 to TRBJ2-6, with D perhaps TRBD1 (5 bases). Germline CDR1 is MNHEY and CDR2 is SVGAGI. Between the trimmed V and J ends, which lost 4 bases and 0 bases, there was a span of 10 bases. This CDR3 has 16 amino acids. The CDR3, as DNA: TGTGCCAGCAGTTGGGGCAGTCCCTCTGGGGCCAACGTCCTGACTTTC. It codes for CASSWGSPSGANVLTF.

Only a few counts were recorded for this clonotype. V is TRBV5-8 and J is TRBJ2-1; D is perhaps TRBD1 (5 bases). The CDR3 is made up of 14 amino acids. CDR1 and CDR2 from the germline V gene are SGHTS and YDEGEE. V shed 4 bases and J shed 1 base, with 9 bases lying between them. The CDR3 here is CASSVRESYNEQFF. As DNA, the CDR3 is TGTGCCAGCAGCGTCAGGGAATCCTACAATGAGCAGTTCTTC.

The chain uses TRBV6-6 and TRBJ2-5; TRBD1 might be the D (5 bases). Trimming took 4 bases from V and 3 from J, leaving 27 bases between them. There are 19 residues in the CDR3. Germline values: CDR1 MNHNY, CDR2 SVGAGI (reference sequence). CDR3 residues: CASSFTLTGGTTTEETQYF. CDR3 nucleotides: TGTGCCAGCAGTTTCACGCTCACAGGCGGAACGACCACAGAAGAGACCCAGTACTTC.

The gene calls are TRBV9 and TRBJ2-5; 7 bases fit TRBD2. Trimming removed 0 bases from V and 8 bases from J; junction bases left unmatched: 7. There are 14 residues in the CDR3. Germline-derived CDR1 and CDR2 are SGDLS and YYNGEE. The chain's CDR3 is CASSVVREGGTQYF. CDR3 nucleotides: TGTGCCAGCAGCGTAGTGAGGGAGGGAGGCACCCAGTACTTC.

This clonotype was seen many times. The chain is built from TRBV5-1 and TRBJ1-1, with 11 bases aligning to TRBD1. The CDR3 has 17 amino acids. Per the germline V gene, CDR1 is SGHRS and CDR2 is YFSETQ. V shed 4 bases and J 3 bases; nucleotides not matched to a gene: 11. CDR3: CASSVGQGAHGDTEAFF. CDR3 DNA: TGCGCCAGCAGCGTTGGACAGGGGGCTCATGGTGACACTGAAGCTTTCTTT.

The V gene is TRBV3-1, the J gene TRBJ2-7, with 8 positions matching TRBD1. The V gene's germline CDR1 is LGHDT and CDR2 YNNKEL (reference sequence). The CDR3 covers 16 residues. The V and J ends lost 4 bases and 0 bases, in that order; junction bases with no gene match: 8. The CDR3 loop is CASSRRQGTFSYEQYF. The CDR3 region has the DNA TGTGCCAGCAGCCGAAGACAGGGGACCTTCTCCTACGAGCAGTACTTC.